A selection of T cell receptor beta chains follows, all from one sample in a study of shared clonotypes between healthy human individuals. Profiled with immunoSEQ multiplex PCR; TCRdb holds only in-frame clones, not every one. The sample lists some 2,000,000 clones, 85% to 95% occurring once. What was sequenced was naive CD4+ T cells sorted from blood. These receptors were collected from a man aged 18-30 years in good health. CDR3s include the opening cysteine and the closing phenylalanine or tryptophan. The D gene is left open where the match is weak. Some rows mark clone size as missing; the rest say once, few, many or name a class of expanded clone.

abundance,d_gene,v_gene,j_gene,CDR3aa,CDR3nt
-,TRBD1,TRBV18,TRBJ2-7,CASSLGTETGEQYF,TGTGCCAGCTCACTAGGGACAGAGACGGGAGAGCAGTACTTC
-,TRBD1,TRBV5-1,TRBJ2-1,CASSRTTGGNEQFF,TGCGCCAGCAGCCGAACAACAGGGGGCAATGAGCAGTTCTTC
-,-,TRBV25-1,TRBJ2-7,CASSETGSIYEQYF,TGTGCCAGCAGTGAAACAGGGTCAATCTACGAGCAGTACTTC
-,-,TRBV10-1,TRBJ2-3,CASSEVPRRGTQYF,TGCGCCAGCAGTGAGGTACCTAGGAGGGGTACGCAGTATTTT
-,-,TRBV15,TRBJ2-7,CATSRELMVYEQYF,TGTGCCACCAGCAGAGAGTTGATGGTATACGAGCAGTACTTC
-,TRBD1,TRBV5-1,TRBJ2-2,CASRTEQGRTGELFF,TGCGCCAGCAGAACTGAACAGGGGCGCACCGGGGAGCTGTTTTTT
-,-,TRBV7-2,TRBJ2-2,CASSFLWGGGSNTGELFF,TGTGCCAGCAGCTTCCTTTGGGGTGGAGGCTCGAACACCGGGGAGCTGTTTTTT
once,TRBD1,TRBV29-1,TRBJ1-1,CSVQTGSNTEAFF,TGCAGCGTTCAGACAGGGTCGAACACTGAAGCTTTCTTT
-,-,TRBV7-9,TRBJ1-1,CASSPPLAEAFF,TGTGCCAGCAGCCCCCCCCTTGCTGAAGCTTTCTTT
-,TRBD2,TRBV18,TRBJ2-7,CASSPPGLAGEHEQYF,TGTGCCAGCTCACCACCCGGACTAGCGGGAGAACACGAGCAGTACTTC
-,-,TRBV28,TRBJ1-6,CASSFGPPRLNSPLHF,TGTGCCAGCAGTTTCGGTCCACCCCGCCTAAATTCACCCCTCCACTTT
-,-,TRBV5-6,TRBJ1-1,CASSLVSVNTEAFF,TGTGCCAGCAGCTTGGTCTCGGTGAACACTGAAGCTTTCTTT
-,-,TRBV6-5,TRBJ1-3,CASGRDSGNTIYF,TGTGCCAGCGGACGGGACTCTGGAAACACCATATATTTT
-,-,TRBV10-3,TRBJ1-2,CAIRTNYGYTF,TGTGCCATACGGACAAATTATGGCTACACCTTC
-,-,TRBV4-3,TRBJ2-3,CASSQDTPGGGADTQYF,TGCGCCAGCAGCCAAGATACCCCCGGGGGAGGCGCAGATACGCAGTATTTT
-,-,TRBV9,TRBJ1-4,CASSAGSPNEKLFF,TGTGCCAGCAGCGCCGGGTCACCTAATGAAAAACTGTTTTTT
-,-,TRBV4-1,TRBJ1-2,CASSLDRSNYGYTF,TGCGCCAGCAGCCTAGACAGATCTAACTATGGCTACACCTTC
-,-,TRBV10-2,TRBJ2-3,CASSDRASLKDTQYF,TGCGCCAGCAGTGACAGAGCGAGTTTGAAAGATACGCAGTATTTT
-,TRBD1,TRBV7-2,TRBJ1-2,CASSLGQGANYGYTF,TGTGCCAGCAGCTTAGGACAGGGGGCTAACTATGGCTACACCTTC
-,-,TRBV23-1,TRBJ2-1,CASSQWRKRSLDNEQFF,TGCGCCAGCAGTCAATGGCGAAAACGATCCCTTGACAATGAGCAGTTCTTC
-,TRBD1,TRBV7-9,TRBJ1-5,CASSLAGGQGQPQHF,TGTGCCAGCAGCTTAGCCGGGGGACAGGGCCAGCCCCAGCATTTT
-,-,TRBV6-5,TRBJ2-5,CASRLQETQYF,TGTGCCAGCAGGCTCCAAGAGACCCAGTACTTC
-,-,TRBV4-1,TRBJ2-7,CASSAAGGLYF,TGCGCCAGCAGCGCCGCCGGAGGGCTGTACTTC
-,TRBD2,TRBV19,TRBJ2-5,CASSITTSGETQYF,TGTGCCAGTAGTATAACGACTAGCGGGGAGACCCAGTACTTC
-,-,TRBV6-6,TRBJ2-2,CASSYVTSNTGELFF,TGTGCCAGCAGTTACGTGACATCAAACACCGGGGAGCTGTTTTTT
-,-,TRBV9,TRBJ1-2,CASSVEGGAGYTF,TGTGCCAGCAGCGTAGAGGGGGGTGCGGGCTACACCTTC
-,-,TRBV5-1,TRBJ1-3,CASSLAGSGLGNSGNTIYF,TGCGCCAGCAGCTTGGCCGGGTCTGGTCTTGGGAACTCTGGAAACACCATATATTTT
-,TRBD1,TRBV18,TRBJ2-7,CASSPQGAGTYEQYF,TGTGCCAGCTCACCACAGGGGGCTGGGACCTACGAGCAGTACTTC
-,TRBD1,TRBV4-3,TRBJ2-3,CASSLRTGGVGTDTQYF,TGCGCCAGCAGCCTGCGGACAGGGGGGGTCGGCACAGATACGCAGTATTTT
-,-,TRBV2,TRBJ2-5,CASSDSSVQETQYF,TGTGCCAGCAGTGACTCGAGCGTCCAAGAGACCCAGTACTTC
-,-,TRBV4-1,TRBJ2-1,CASSQVIPADGQFF,TGCGCCAGCAGCCAAGTTATCCCCGCGGACGGGCAGTTCTTC
-,TRBD1,TRBV10-3,TRBJ1-1,CAISGGTGGFTEAFF,TGTGCCATCAGTGGGGGGACAGGGGGCTTCACTGAAGCTTTCTTT
-,-,TRBV27,TRBJ2-3,CASASLGTDTQYF,TGTGCCAGCGCCTCTTTAGGAACAGATACGCAGTATTTT
-,-,TRBV30,TRBJ1-1,CAWSQGGSTEAFF,TGTGCCTGGAGTCAGGGCGGTTCCACTGAAGCTTTCTTT
-,-,TRBV19,TRBJ1-6,CASSLGGTTNSPLHF,TGTGCCAGTAGTCTAGGGGGGACCACAAATTCACCCCTCCACTTT
-,TRBD1,TRBV6-5,TRBJ1-6,CASRGGTGVGSPLHF,TGTGCCAGCAGGGGGGGGACAGGGGTCGGTTCACCCCTCCACTTT
-,-,TRBV10-3,TRBJ2-3,CAISGLAADTQYF,TGTGCCATCAGTGGATTAGCGGCAGATACGCAGTATTTT
-,-,TRBV7-9,TRBJ1-1,CASSYSMNTEAFF,TGTGCCAGCAGCTACAGTATGAACACTGAAGCTTTCTTT
-,-,TRBV6-5,TRBJ1-2,CASSRGTDGYTF,TGTGCCAGCAGCAGGGGTACCGATGGCTACACCTTC
-,TRBD1,TRBV5-4,TRBJ2-1,CASSRDRGYNEQFF,TGTGCCAGCAGCCGGGACAGAGGTTACAATGAGCAGTTCTTC
once,-,TRBV7-2,TRBJ2-3,CASSLVVRADTQYF,TGTGCCAGCAGCTTAGTAGTGAGGGCAGATACGCAGTATTTT
-,TRBD2,TRBV5-4,TRBJ2-3,CASKRSGGADTQYF,TGTGCCAGCAAAAGGAGCGGGGGTGCAGATACGCAGTATTTT
-,TRBD1,TRBV6-5,TRBJ2-7,CASRVRGTYEQYF,TGTGCCAGCAGAGTCAGGGGGACCTACGAGCAGTACTTC